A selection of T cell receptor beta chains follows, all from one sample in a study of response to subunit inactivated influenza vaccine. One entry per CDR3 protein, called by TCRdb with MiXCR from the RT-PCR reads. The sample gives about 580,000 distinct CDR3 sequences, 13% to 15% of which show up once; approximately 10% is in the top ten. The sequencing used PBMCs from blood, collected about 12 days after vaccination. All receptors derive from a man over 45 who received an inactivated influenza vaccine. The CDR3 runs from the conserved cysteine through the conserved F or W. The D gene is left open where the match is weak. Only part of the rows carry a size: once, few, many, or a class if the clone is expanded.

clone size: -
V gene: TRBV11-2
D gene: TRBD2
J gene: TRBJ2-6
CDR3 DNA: TGTGCCAGCAGCTTATTCGGGACTAGCGGGAGTATTTTTCCTGGGGCCAACGTCCTGACTTTC
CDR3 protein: CASSLFGTSGSIFPGANVLTF

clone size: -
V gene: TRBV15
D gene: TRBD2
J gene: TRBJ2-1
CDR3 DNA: TGTGCCACCAGCGTTACTAGCGGGAGTGGGGATGAGCAGTTCTTC
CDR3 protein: CATSVTSGSGDEQFF

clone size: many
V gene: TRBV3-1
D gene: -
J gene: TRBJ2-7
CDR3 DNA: TGTGCCAGCAGCCCCCTTAGAGACTCCTACGAGCAGTACTTC
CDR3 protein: CASSPLRDSYEQYF

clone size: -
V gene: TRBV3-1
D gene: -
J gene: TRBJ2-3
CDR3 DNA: TGTGCCAGCAGCCAAGAGGGCCTAGCGAATACGCAGTATTTT
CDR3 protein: CASSQEGLANTQYF

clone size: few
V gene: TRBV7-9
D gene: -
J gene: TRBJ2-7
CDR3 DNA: TGTGCCAGCAGCTTAAGTGCTGTAGACGAGCAGTACTTC
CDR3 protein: CASSLSAVDEQYF

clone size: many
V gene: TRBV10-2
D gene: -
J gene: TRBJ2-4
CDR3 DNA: TGCGCCAGCAGTGAGTCGATAGGGCGTAACATTCAGTACTTC
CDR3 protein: CASSESIGRNIQYF

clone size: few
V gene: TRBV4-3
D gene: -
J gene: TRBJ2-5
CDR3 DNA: TGCGCCAGCAGCCAAGCCTTTCAAAGGTACCAAGAGACCCAGTACTTC
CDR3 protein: CASSQAFQRYQETQYF

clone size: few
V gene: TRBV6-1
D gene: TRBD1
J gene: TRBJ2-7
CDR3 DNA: TGTGCCAGCAGCCCCCGGGACAGGGTTGGCGAGCAGTACTTC
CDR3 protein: CASSPRDRVGEQYF

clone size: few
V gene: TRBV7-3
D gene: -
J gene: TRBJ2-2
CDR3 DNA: TGTGCCAGCAGCGGGGGGCCCACCGGGGAGCTGTTTTTT
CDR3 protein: CASSGGPTGELFF

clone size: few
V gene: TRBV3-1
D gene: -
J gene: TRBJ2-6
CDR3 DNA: TGTGCCAGCAGCCAAGTACAGCTACTAAGCTCTGGGGCCAACGTCCTGACTTTC
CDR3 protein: CASSQVQLLSSGANVLTF

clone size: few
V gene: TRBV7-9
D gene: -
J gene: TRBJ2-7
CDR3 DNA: TGTGCCAGCAGCTCAGCTGTCTACGAGCAGTACTTC
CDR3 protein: CASSSAVYEQYF

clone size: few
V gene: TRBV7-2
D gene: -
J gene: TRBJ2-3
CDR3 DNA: TGTGCCAGCAGCGTAACGGGACTCGCGATACGCATCACCGTCTCAGATACGCAGTATTTT
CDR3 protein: CASSVTGLAIRITVSDTQYF

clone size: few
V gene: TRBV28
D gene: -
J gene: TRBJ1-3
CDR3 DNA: TGTGCCAGCAGTCCCCCCCGGATTGGGGGAAACACCATATATTTT
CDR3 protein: CASSPPRIGGNTIYF

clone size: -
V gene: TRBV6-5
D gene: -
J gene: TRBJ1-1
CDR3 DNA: TGTGCCAGCAGTTACCGCATTAGCACTGAAGCTTTCTTT
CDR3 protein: CASSYRISTEAFF

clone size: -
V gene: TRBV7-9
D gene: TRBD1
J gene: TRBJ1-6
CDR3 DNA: TGTGCCAGCAGCCTCCGGGACAGGGCTAATTCACCCCTCCACTTT
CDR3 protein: CASSLRDRANSPLHF

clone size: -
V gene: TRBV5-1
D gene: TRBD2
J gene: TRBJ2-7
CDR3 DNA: TGCGCCAGCAGCTTGGCCCTAGCGGGGGGGAAAGACGAGCAGTACTTC
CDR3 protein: CASSLALAGGKDEQYF

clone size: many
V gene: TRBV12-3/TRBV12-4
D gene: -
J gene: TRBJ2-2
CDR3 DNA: TGTGCCAGCAGCCCACGCGGCTGGGGAACCGGGGAGCTGTTTTTT
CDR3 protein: CASSPRGWGTGELFF

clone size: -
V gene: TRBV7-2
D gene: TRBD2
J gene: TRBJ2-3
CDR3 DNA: TGTGCCAGCAGCCCCCCGGGGCGGGGGGTAGGTACGCAGTATTTT
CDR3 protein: CASSPPGRGVGTQYF

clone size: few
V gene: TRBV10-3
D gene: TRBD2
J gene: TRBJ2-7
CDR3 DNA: TGTGCCATCAGTGAAGTTAGCGGGAAATACGAGCAGTACTTC
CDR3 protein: CAISEVSGKYEQYF

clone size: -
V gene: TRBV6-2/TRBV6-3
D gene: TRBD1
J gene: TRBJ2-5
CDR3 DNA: TGTGCCAGCGGACTCGGGACAGTCCACTTC
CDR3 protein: CASGLGTVHF

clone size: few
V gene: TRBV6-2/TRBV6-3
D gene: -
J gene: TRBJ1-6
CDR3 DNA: TGTGCCAGCGAAGACGGGAGCTCCTATAATTCACCCCTCCACTTT
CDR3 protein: CASEDGSSYNSPLHF

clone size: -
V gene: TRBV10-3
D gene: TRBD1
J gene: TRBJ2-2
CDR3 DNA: TGTGCCATAGACAGGGCTGGCACCGGGGAGCTGTTTTTT
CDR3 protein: CAIDRAGTGELFF

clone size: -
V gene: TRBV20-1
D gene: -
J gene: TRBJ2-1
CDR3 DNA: TGCAGTGCTAGAGGAGCGGAGCAAGTCTACAATGAGCAGTTCTTC
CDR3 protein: CSARGAEQVYNEQFF

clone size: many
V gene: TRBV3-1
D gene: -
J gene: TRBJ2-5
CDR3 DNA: TGTGCCAGCAGCCCGGACCCGCTGGGACAAGAGACCCAGTACTTC
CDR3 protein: CASSPDPLGQETQYF

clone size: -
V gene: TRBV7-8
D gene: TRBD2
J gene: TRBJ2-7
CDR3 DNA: TGTGCCAGCAGATATCGACCGGGGGGCTACGAGCAGTACTTC
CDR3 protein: CASRYRPGGYEQYF

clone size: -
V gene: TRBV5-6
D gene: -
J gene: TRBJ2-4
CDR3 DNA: TGTGCCAGCAGACTCGGACGGCCGAGGGAATATGGCAAAAACATTCAGTACTTC
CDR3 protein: CASRLGRPREYGKNIQYF

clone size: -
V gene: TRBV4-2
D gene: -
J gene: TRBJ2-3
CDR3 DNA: TGTGCCAGCAGCCAAGATATTGGAAAAGATACGCAGTATTTT
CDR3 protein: CASSQDIGKDTQYF

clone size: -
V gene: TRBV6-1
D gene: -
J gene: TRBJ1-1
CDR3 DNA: TGTGCCAGCAGTGAACTGACAGCCTATGAAGCTTTCTTT
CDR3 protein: CASSELTAYEAFF

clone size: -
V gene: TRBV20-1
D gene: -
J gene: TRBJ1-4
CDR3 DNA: TGCAGTGCCATCCGGGGAGGGATGGGTGAAAAACTGTTTTTT
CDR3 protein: CSAIRGGMGEKLFF

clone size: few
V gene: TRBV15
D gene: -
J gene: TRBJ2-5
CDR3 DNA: TGTGCCACCAGCAGAGATCAAGAGACCCAGTACTTC
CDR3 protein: CATSRDQETQYF

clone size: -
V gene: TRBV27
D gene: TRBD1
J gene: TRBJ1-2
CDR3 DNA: TGTGCCAGCAGCCTCGGGACAGGAATCGGCTACACCTTC
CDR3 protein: CASSLGTGIGYTF

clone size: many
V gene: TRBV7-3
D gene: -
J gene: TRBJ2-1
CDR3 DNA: TGTGCCAGCAGCATTTCCCGCGACTGGGGTAATGAGCAGTTCTTC
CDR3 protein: CASSISRDWGNEQFF

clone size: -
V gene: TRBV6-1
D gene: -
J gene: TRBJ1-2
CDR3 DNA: TGTGCCAGTACCGTCTTGGGCGGCTACACCTTC
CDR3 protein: CASTVLGGYTF

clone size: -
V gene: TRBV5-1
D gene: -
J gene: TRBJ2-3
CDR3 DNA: TGCGCCAGCAGCTTAGTCGGCCCAAGGTATTTT
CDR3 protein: CASSLVGPRYF

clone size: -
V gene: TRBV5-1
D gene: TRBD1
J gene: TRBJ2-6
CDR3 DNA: TGCGCCAGCAGCTTGGGGGGACAGGGTTCAGCCAACGTCCTGACTTTC
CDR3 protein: CASSLGGQGSANVLTF

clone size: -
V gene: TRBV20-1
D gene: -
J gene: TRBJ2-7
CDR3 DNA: TGCAGTGCCCTTGGACAGTCCTACGAGCAGTACTTC
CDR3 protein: CSALGQSYEQYF

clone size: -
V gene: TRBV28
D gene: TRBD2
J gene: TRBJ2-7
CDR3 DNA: TGTGCCACCCGACTAGCGTCCCGGGGGTACGAGCAGTACTTC
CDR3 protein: CATRLASRGYEQYF

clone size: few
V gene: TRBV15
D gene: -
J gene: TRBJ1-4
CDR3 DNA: TGTGCCACCAGCAGAGATATGGGGGAGAGGACTAATGAAAAACTGTTTTTT
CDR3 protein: CATSRDMGERTNEKLFF

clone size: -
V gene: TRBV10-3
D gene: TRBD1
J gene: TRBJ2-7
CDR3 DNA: TGTGCCATCAGAATGGGACAGGGGGACGAGCAGTACTTC
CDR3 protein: CAIRMGQGDEQYF

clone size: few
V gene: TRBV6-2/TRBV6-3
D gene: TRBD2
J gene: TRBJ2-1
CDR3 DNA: TGTGCCAGCAGTTACCCGACCCGGTACAGCGGGAGGGCCTTTGAGCAGTTCTTC
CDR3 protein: CASSYPTRYSGRAFEQFF

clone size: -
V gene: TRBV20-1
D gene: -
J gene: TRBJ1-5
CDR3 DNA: TGCAGTGCTAGAGAAAGACTGAGGGGCAATCAGCCCCAGCATTTT
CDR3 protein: CSARERLRGNQPQHF

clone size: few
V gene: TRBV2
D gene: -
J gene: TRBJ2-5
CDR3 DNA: TGTGCCAGCAGTGAGTCAGTTCAAGAGACCCAGTACTTC
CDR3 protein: CASSESVQETQYF

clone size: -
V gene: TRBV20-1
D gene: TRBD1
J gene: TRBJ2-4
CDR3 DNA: TGCAGTGCGGGAGACAGGGACCTAGCCAAAAACATTCAGTACTTC
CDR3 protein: CSAGDRDLAKNIQYF

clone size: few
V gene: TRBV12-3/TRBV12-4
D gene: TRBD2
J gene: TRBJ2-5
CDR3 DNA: TGTGCCAGCAGTTTGGCAGCGGGGGCTCAAGAGACCCAGTACTTC
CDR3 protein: CASSLAAGAQETQYF

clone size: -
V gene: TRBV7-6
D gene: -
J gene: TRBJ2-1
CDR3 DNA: TGTGCCAGCAGGACCTCTGCGGGGACCTCCAATGAGCAGTTCTTC
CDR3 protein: CASRTSAGTSNEQFF

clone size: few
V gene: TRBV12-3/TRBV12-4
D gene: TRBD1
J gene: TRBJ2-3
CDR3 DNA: TGTGCCAGCAGTTGGGAGGGACAGGGGTTGGCAGATACGCAGTATTTT
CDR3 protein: CASSWEGQGLADTQYF

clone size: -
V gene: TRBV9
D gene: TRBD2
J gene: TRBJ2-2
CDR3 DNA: TGTGCCAGCAGCCCACCCAGCGGGACGAACACCGGGGAGCTGTTTTTT
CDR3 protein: CASSPPSGTNTGELFF

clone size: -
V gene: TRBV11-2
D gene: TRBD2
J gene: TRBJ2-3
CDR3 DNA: TGTGCCAGCAGCCCAAGGAGGCGGGAGGGTAGACTTTCCACAGATACGCAGTATTTT
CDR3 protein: CASSPRRREGRLSTDTQYF

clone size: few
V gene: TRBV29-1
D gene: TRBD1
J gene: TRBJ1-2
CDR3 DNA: TGCAGCGTTGAACGAACCGGGACAGCTAACTATGGCTACACCTTC
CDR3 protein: CSVERTGTANYGYTF

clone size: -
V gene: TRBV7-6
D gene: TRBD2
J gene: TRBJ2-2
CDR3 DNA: TGTGCCAGCAGCTCACGGACTAGCGGGAGAGGTTCGAACACCGGGGAGCTGTTTTTT
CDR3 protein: CASSSRTSGRGSNTGELFF

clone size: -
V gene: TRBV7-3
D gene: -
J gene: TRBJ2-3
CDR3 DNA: TGTGCCAGCAGCTTATTCATGAGAGGCACAGATACGCAGTATTTT
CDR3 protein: CASSLFMRGTDTQYF

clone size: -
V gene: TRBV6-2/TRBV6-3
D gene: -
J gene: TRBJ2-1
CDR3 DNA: TGTGCCAGCAGCATCCTAGGCCATGAGCAGTTCTTC
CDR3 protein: CASSILGHEQFF

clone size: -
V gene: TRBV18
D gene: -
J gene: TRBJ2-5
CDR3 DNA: TGTGCCAGCTCACCAATGGAGACCCAGTACTTC
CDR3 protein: CASSPMETQYF

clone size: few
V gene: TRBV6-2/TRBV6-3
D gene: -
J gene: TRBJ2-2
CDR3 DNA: TGTGCCAGCAGTTTCGCTAGGAGGATGGGGAACACCGGGGAGCTGTTTTTT
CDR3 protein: CASSFARRMGNTGELFF

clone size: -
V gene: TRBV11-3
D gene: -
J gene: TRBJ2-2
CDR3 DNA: TGTGCCAGCAGCTCTCGACTTGTCGGGGAGCTGTTTTTT
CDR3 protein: CASSSRLVGELFF

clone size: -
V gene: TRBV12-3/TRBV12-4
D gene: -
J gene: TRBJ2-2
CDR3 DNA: TGTGCCAGCAGGAACCAAAGGACCGGGGAGCTGTTTTTT
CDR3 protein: CASRNQRTGELFF

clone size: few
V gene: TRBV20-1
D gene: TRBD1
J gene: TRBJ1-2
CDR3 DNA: TGCAGTGCTACGGGACAGTCCTCCTATGGCTACACCTTC
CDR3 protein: CSATGQSSYGYTF

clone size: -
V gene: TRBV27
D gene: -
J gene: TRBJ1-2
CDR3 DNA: TGTGCCAGCGGCTACTCAGGGTCCTATGGCTACACCTTC
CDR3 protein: CASGYSGSYGYTF

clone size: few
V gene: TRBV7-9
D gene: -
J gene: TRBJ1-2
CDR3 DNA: TGTGCCAGCAGCGGCCGGAACCACTATGGCTACACCTTC
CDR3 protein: CASSGRNHYGYTF